These 30 T cell receptor beta chains originate from one sample sequenced in a study of T cell responses to AZD1222 COVID-19 vaccine. Data came from immunoSEQ multiplex PCR; TCRdb stores just in-frame clones and leaves some out. The sample includes about 73,000 clones, about 91% seen only once; the top ten take around 20%. The sample was peripheral blood, taken on day 0 of AZD1222 vaccination. Source of these receptors: an adult in good health.

The CDR3 region has the DNA TGTGCCAGCAGCCAAGCTTTGTCGACGGCAGATGAAAAACTGTTTTTT. Translated, it gives CASSQALSTADEKLFF. The genes are TRBV3-1 (or the pseudogene TRBV3-2) and TRBJ1-4; D remains ambiguous. Germline CDR1 and CDR2: LGHDT and YNNKEL (reference sequence). V was cut by 1 base and J by 6 bases, with 15 bases left in between. The CDR3 contains 16 residues.

The rearrangement joins TRBV5-5 to TRBJ2-3; the match to TRBD2 covers 8 bases. The length of the CDR3 is 14 residues. V gave up 4 bases and J gave up 5 bases; unmatched junction bases: 6. The V gene's germline CDR1 is SGHKS and CDR2 YYEKEE (reference sequence). CDR3 nucleotide sequence: TGTGCCAGCAGCCCTGGACTAGCCAAAGATACGCAGTATTTT. Residues: CASSPGLAKDTQYF.

This sequence joins TRBV19 and TRBJ2-2, with D tentatively TRBD1 (5 bases). The V end was cut by 5 bases, the J end by 5 bases, with 15 bases between. The CDR3 sequence is 15 residues long. CDR1 is LNHDA and CDR2 is SQIVND in the germline V gene (reference sequence). The CDR3 reads CASSRPSQGTGELFF. The DNA of the CDR3 is TGTGCCAGTAGTCGACCTTCCCAGGGAACCGGGGAGCTGTTTTTT.

The CDR3 DNA reads TGTGCCAGCAGTTTTCTCGGCTATCCGGGGCATGAGCAGTTCTTC. Residues: CASSFLGYPGHEQFF. V and J are TRBV27 and TRBJ2-1; D is tentatively TRBD1 or TRBD2 (5 bases each). Trimming left V 3 bases short and J 8 bases short, with 17 bases between. CDR3 size: 15 residues. Germline V lookup: CDR1 MNHEY, CDR2 SMNVEV (reference sequence).

The CDR3, as DNA: TGTGCCAGCAGTCGGGACCCCTCCTTTGGGACCCAGTACTTC. It translates to CASSRDPSFGTQYF. This chain connects TRBV2 to TRBJ2-5; D may be TRBD1 or TRBD2 (5 bases each). The CDR3 loop spans 14 amino acids. Germline CDR1 reads SNHLY; CDR2 reads FYNNEI. Trimming pared 5 bases from V and 7 bases from J, leaving 17 bases between.

The chain is built from TRBV6-2 or TRBV6-3 and TRBJ2-7, with D unclear. CDR3 length equals 14 residues. V was trimmed by 0 bases and J by 2 bases, leaving 8 bases between them. CDR1 and CDR2 from the germline V gene are MNHEY and SVGEGT. The CDR3 loop is CASSYSLSPYEQYF. As DNA, the CDR3 is TGTGCCAGCAGTTACTCGCTGTCTCCCTACGAGCAGTACTTC.

This rearrangement joins TRBV30 to TRBJ1-1; D remains unclear. Germline CDR1 GTSNPN, CDR2 SVGIG (reference sequence). Between the trimmed V and J ends, which lost 3 bases and 2 bases, there was a span of 10 bases. This CDR3 has 13 residues. The CDR3 sequence is CAWRLDLNTEAFF. For the CDR3, the DNA is TGTGCCTGGAGGCTGGACCTAAACACTGAAGCTTTCTTT.

V usage is TRBV7-2 and J usage is TRBJ1-3; 8 bases align to TRBD1. The CDR3 is 15 residues long. The trim removed 1 base at V and 3 bases at J, leaving 2 bases unmatched. Germline V lookup: CDR1 SGHTA, CDR2 FQGNSA. CDR3 sequence (DNA): TGTGCCAGCAGCTTAGACAGGGGGAATGGAAACACCATATATTTT. Translation gives CASSLDRGNGNTIYF.

This chain uses TRBV7-2 with TRBJ2-7; a weak D match, TRBD2 (5 bases). V was cut by 1 base and J by 4 bases, with 8 bases left in between. This CDR3 has 13 residues. Germline assignment: CDR1 SGHTA and CDR2 FQGNSA. The CDR3 protein is CASSLGLAYEQYF. CDR3 coding DNA: TGTGCCAGCAGCTTAGGTCTAGCTTACGAGCAGTACTTC.

The V call is TRBV9, the J call TRBJ2-1; D is perhaps TRBD1 (5 bases). Germline lookup yields CDR1 SGDLS and CDR2 YYNGEE. V lost 3 bases and J 9 bases, leaving 10 bases between the germline ends. The CDR3 has 12 residues. DNA for the CDR3: TGTGCCAGCAGCGAGGGGTTGGGTGAGCAGTTCTTC. It encodes CASSEGLGEQFF.

The V call is TRBV30, the J call TRBJ1-4; D remains unclear. CDR1 is GTSNPN and CDR2 is SVGIG in the germline V gene (reference sequence). V lost 5 bases and J lost 0, with 7 bases in between. This CDR3 is 13 amino acids long. CDR3: CAWEAATNEKLFF. In nucleotides, the CDR3 is TGTGCCTGGGAAGCCGCAACTAATGAAAAACTGTTTTTT.

The chain employs TRBV19 and TRBJ2-7; no clear D gene. The CDR3 totals 14 residues. Germline CDR1 and CDR2: LNHDA and SQIVND (reference sequence). Between the trimmed V and J ends, which lost 1 base and 2 bases, there was a span of 9 bases. In DNA form, the CDR3 reads TGTGCCAGTAGTATAGTTCCTGACGCCTACGAGCAGTACTTC. Protein: CASSIVPDAYEQYF.

The chain has TRBV27 and TRBJ2-1; perhaps D is TRBD1 or TRBD2 (5 bases each). This CDR3 region has 13 residues. Per germline, CDR1 MNHEY and CDR2 SMNVEV (reference sequence). Between the trimmed V and J ends, which lost 8 bases and 6 bases, there was a span of 14 bases. The CDR3 DNA sequence: TGTGCCAGCGGCCTCGGGGCCCTCAATGAGCAGTTCTTC. It codes for CASGLGALNEQFF.

V usage is TRBV6-5 and J usage is TRBJ1-2; D is possibly TRBD1 (5 bases). The CDR3 extends over 12 amino acids. V lost 6 bases to trimming and J lost 8 bases, with 13 bases between them. Germline V gene lookup returns CDR1 MNHEY and CDR2 SVGAGI. The CDR3: CASSTGTLGYTF. CDR3 nucleotide sequence: TGTGCCAGCAGCACCGGGACGCTCGGCTACACCTTC.

V and J are TRBV27 and TRBJ2-5, with D hard to call. CDR1 MNHEY and CDR2 SMNVEV come from the germline V gene (reference sequence). The CDR3 has 13 residues. V was shortened by 5 bases and J by 5 bases, with 12 bases between the two germline ends. In DNA, the CDR3 is TGTGCCAGCAGTGAACCCGGCAGGGAGACCCAGTACTTC. Amino acids: CASSEPGRETQYF.

A few counts support this clone. V and J are TRBV9 and TRBJ2-7, with D maybe TRBD1 (6 bases). This CDR3 has 14 residues. Germline CDR1 reads SGDLS; CDR2 reads YYNGEE. Trimming removed 4 bases at V and 1 base at J, with 12 bases between. DNA for the CDR3: TGTGCCAGCAGCCCCCGGACAGAGTCCTACGAGCAGTACTTC. It specifies CASSPRTESYEQYF.

This chain uses TRBV4-1 with TRBJ2-1, with 14 bases identical to TRBD2. This CDR3 comprises 15 residues. Looked up from germline, CDR1 is MGHRA and CDR2 is YSYEKL. V lost 4 bases and J lost 9; bases outside the gene matches: 5. CDR3 amino acids: CASSLGLAGAGEQFF. The DNA of the CDR3 is TGCGCCAGCAGCCTGGGACTAGCGGGAGCGGGTGAGCAGTTCTTC.

The J gene is TRBJ2-7, the V gene TRBV10-1; 10 positions agree with TRBD1. Trimming took 6 bases from V and 2 from J; bases not matched to a gene: 25. This CDR3 region has 21 residues. Germline CDR1 WNHNN, CDR2 SYGVQD (reference sequence). CDR3 DNA sequence: TGCGCCAGCAGGGAGGGGTGGCTCGGGACAGGGGTTATGGCAGCGCCCTACGAGCAGTACTTC. It encodes CASREGWLGTGVMAAPYEQYF.

The chain is built from TRBV19 and TRBJ2-7; no clear D gene. V was trimmed by 4 bases and J by 3 bases, leaving 19 bases between them. The CDR3 runs 16 residues. CDR1 is LNHDA and CDR2 is SQIVND in the germline V gene (reference sequence). CDR3: CASSSLGTVTDYEQYF. In nucleotides, the CDR3 is TGTGCCAGTAGTAGCCTTGGAACCGTGACGGACTACGAGCAGTACTTC.

The V call is TRBV4-1, the J call TRBJ2-2; D may be TRBD1 or TRBD2 (6 bases each). The CDR3 contains 16 residues. CDR1 and CDR2 (germline): MGHRA, YSYEKL. V was cut by 0 bases and J by 5 bases, with 13 bases left in between. The CDR3 region is CASSQDRGAGTGELFF. DNA of the CDR3: TGCGCCAGCAGCCAAGATAGGGGGGCCGGGACCGGGGAGCTGTTTTTT.

The chain couples TRBV4-2 to TRBJ2-7, with D tentatively TRBD2 (6 bases). Trimming left V 0 bases short and J 0 bases short, with 12 bases between. This CDR3 contains 16 residues. Germline V gene lookup returns CDR1 LGHNA and CDR2 YNFKEQ. The CDR3 sequence: CASSQDSGGGSYEQYF. Here the CDR3 DNA reads TGTGCCAGCAGCCAAGATAGCGGTGGGGGCTCCTACGAGCAGTACTTC.

J is TRBJ1-1 and V is TRBV28; D not certain. V was pared by 5 bases and J by 6 bases, with 10 bases between. This CDR3 region has 12 residues. From germline, CDR1 is MDHEN and CDR2 SYDVKM. CDR3 in DNA: TGTGCCAGCAGTCCAGATGGGTCTGAAGCTTTCTTT. Translation: CASSPDGSEAFF.

The J gene is TRBJ2-7, the V gene TRBV5-8; TRBD2 matches at 12 bases. The CDR3 covers 16 residues. Germline CDR1 and CDR2: SGHTS and YDEGEE. V gave up 0 bases and J gave up 4 bases; unmatched junction bases: 5. DNA for the CDR3: TGTGCCAGCAGCTTGGGACTAGCGGGAGTTGGGTACGAGCAGTACTTC. Amino acid sequence: CASSLGLAGVGYEQYF.

The chain joins TRBV5-1 to TRBJ1-1; D is undetermined. Germline V lookup: CDR1 SGHRS, CDR2 YFSETQ. The V end lost 3 bases, the J end lost 4 bases, and 10 bases lay between the germline ends. The CDR3 consists of 13 residues. CDR3 loop: CASSSGWGTEAFF. CDR3 nucleotide sequence: TGCGCCAGCAGCTCGGGATGGGGCACTGAAGCTTTCTTT.

This chain links TRBV28 with TRBJ1-4; D is unclear. The CDR3 length is 15 residues. Germline loops: CDR1 MDHEN, CDR2 SYDVKM. V was shortened by 7 bases and J by 3 bases, with 15 bases between the two germline ends. In nucleotides, the CDR3 is TGTGCCAGCACCCTCCTAGGGAGTTCTAATGAAAAACTGTTTTTT. As protein: CASTLLGSSNEKLFF.

This clone was seen just once. The rearrangement links TRBV25-1 to TRBJ2-7, with 8 bases identical to TRBD2. This CDR3 region has 14 residues. Trimming took 4 bases from V and 0 from J; bases not matched to a gene: 2. Germline V gene data show CDR1 as MGHDK and CDR2 as SYGVNS. The CDR3 loop is CASSVSGGSYEQYF. The DNA of the CDR3 is TGTGCCAGCAGTGTGAGCGGGGGCTCCTACGAGCAGTACTTC.

The rearrangement links TRBV7-3 to TRBJ2-3; D gene unclear. CDR3 length: 14 amino acids. Trimming left V 2 bases short and J 6 bases short, with 12 bases between. In germline, CDR1 is SGHTA, CDR2 FQGTGA. The chain's CDR3 is CASSLRSSTDTQYF. The DNA of the CDR3 is TGTGCCAGCAGCTTACGGTCCAGTACGGATACGCAGTATTTT.

This clone is medium-sized in the sample. The CDR3 DNA is TGTGCCAGCACCCAACTGAAAGGCGGCTCTGGAAACACCATATATTTT. Amino acid sequence: CASTQLKGGSGNTIYF. The chain recombines TRBV28 with TRBJ1-3; D unclear. The V gene's germline CDR1 is MDHEN and CDR2 SYDVKM. This CDR3 contains 16 residues. The V end lost 7 bases, the J end lost 0 bases, and 16 bases lay between the germline ends. Complete variable domain (other parts from reference TRBV28 and TRBJ1-3): DVKVTQSSRYLVKRTGEKVFLECVQDMDHENMFWYRQDPGLGLRLIYFSYDVKMKEKGDIPEGYSVSREKKERFSLILESASTNQTSMYLCASTQLKGGSGNTIYFGEGSWLTVV.

The rearrangement joins TRBV15 to TRBJ2-3, with D perhaps TRBD1 (5 bases). This CDR3 has 15 residues. Trimming cost V 1 base and J 0 bases, with 8 bases left between them. Looked up from germline, CDR1 is LNHNV and CDR2 is YYDKDF (reference sequence). Written as DNA, the CDR3 is TGTGCCACCAGCAGAGGGCAGGGAAGCACAGATACGCAGTATTTT. Amino acid sequence: CATSRGQGSTDTQYF.

This chain joins TRBV5-1 and TRBJ2-7; maybe TRBD1 (5 bases). This CDR3 comprises 14 residues. V was trimmed by 5 bases and J by 0 bases, leaving 12 bases between them. Germline V gene sequence: CDR1 SGHRS, CDR2 YFSETQ. CDR3 residues: CASRVDSNSYEQYF. The CDR3 bases are TGCGCCAGCAGGGTAGACAGCAACTCCTACGAGCAGTACTTC.